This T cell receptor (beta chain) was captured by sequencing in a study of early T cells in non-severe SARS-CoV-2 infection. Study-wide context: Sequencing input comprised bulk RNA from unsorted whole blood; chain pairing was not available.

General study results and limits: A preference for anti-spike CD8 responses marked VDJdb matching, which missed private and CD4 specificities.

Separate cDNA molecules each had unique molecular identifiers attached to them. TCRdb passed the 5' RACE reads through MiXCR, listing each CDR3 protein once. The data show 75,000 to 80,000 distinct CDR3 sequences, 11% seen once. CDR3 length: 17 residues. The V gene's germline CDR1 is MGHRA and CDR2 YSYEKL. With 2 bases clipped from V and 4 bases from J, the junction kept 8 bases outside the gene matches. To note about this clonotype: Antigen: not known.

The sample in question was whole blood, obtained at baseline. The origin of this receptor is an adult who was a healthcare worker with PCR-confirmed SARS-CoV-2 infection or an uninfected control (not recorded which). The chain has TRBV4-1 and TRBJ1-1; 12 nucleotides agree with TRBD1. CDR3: CASSQPRDRGLVTEAFF. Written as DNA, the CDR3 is TGCGCCAGCAGCCAACCCAGGGACAGGGGGCTGGTCACTGAAGCTTTCTTT.